This T cell receptor (beta chain) was identified during a study of PD-1 blockade in mismatch repair-deficient tumors. Study outcomes and limitations: Tumor-resident clones, often absent from pretreatment blood, expanded after pembrolizumab and then contracted.

TCRs were sequenced from a few patients responding to pembrolizumab. The assay was immunoSEQ multiplex PCR, and TCRdb's table has in-frame clones only and misses some. The table has under 150,000 clones, roughly 86% seen once. To note about this clone: Its cognate antigen is unknown.

The CDR3 length is 17 residues. Germline CDR1 and CDR2: LNHDA and SQIVND (reference sequence). The V gene end was trimmed by 1 base and the J gene end by 2 bases; junction bases not matched to a gene: 8. V is TRBV19 and J is TRBJ1-3, with 7 positions matching TRBD1. The specimen was peripheral blood, collected 44 weeks after starting pembrolizumab. The receptor comes from an adult with mismatch repair-deficient cancer. This chain's CDR3 is CASSIVPDRSPGNTIYF. The CDR3 nucleotides are TGTGCCAGTAGTATAGTGCCGGACAGGTCCCCTGGAAACACCATATATTTT.